This T cell receptor beta chain came from a study of blood T cell repertoires in COVID-19. Study at large: The origin of the acute and convalescent COVID-19 samples was the United States, Italy and Spain.

TCRdb's copy holds only in-frame clones and misses some; the assay was immunoSEQ multiplex PCR. The repertoire holds fewer than 250,000 clones, with approximately 85% as singletons. The CDR3 covers 15 residues. Germline-derived CDR1 and CDR2 are MGHDK and SYGVNS. V trimming: 1 base; J trimming: 7 bases; junction bases outside the gene matches: 7. V gene TRBV25-1 combines with J gene TRBJ1-2; 9 bases align to TRBD1. The sequence was obtained from a woman aged 65 to 85 with acute or convalescent COVID-19. The sequenced material came from peripheral blood. The CDR3 DNA follows: TGTGCCAGCAGTGAATCTGGGACAGGGACCTCTGGCTACACCTTC. This translates into CASSESGTGTSGYTF.